This T cell receptor beta chain was sequenced during a study of blood T cell repertoires in COVID-19. The wider study: COVID-19 samples collected from the United States, Italy and Spain covered acute and convalescent phases. From T cells, B-cell-depleted T cells, or PBMCs came the material, which was cDNA or gDNA.

Germline-derived CDR1 and CDR2 are SGHKS and YYEKEE (reference sequence). With 3 bases clipped from V and 4 bases from J, the junction kept 5 bases outside the gene matches. The CDR3 runs to 14 residues. Methods used by the authors: Estimates of nucleated cell counts were drawn from the amplification of reference gene primers. The table came from immunoSEQ multiplex PCR; TCRdb's copy has only in-frame clones and leaves some out. V, J and clone size are those of that table, while D and trimming were read from the DNA. The repertoire holds about 180,000 clones, around 73% seen once, with about 18% in the top ten. Participant reports of clinical history set cohort assignment.

The V gene is TRBV5-5, the J gene TRBJ2-7, with TRBD2 matching over 9 bases. The sample taken for sequencing was PBMCs or T cells enriched from blood (not recorded which). This TCR derives from a woman in her forties or fifties who had recovered from COVID-19. CDR3 region: CASSSIAGDYEQYF. The CDR3, as DNA: TGTGCCAGCAGCTCGATAGCGGGAGATTACGAGCAGTACTTC. The variable domain in full, with the rest retrieved from reference TRBV5-5 and TRBJ2-7, is DAGVTQSPTHLIKTRGQQVTLRCSPISGHKSVSWYQQVLGQGPQFIFQYYEKEERGRGNFPDRFSARQFPNYSSELNVNALLLGDSALYLCASSSIAGDYEQYFGPGTRLTVT.